These 12 T cell receptor beta chains were sequenced from one sample in a study of cytotoxic CD8 clonotypes in ibrutinib-treated CLL. The data were produced by immunoSEQ multiplex PCR, yet TCRdb's version contains in-frame clones alone and is incomplete. The data hold 75,000 to 90,000 clones, with approximately 82% observed a single time. The input for sequencing was PBMCs, taken after 24 months of ibrutinib treatment. The receptors were gathered from a human donor with chronic lymphocytic leukemia.

This chain joins TRBV28 and TRBJ2-5, with TRBD1 matching over 8 bases. Germline V gene data show CDR1 as MDHEN and CDR2 as SYDVKM. J lost 5 bases, V lost 6 bases, and 8 bases had no gene match. The CDR3 contains 14 residues. The CDR3 loop reads CASSHQTGVETQYF. CDR3 nucleotide sequence: TGTGCCAGCAGCCACCAGACAGGGGTGGAGACCCAGTACTTC. Combining the CDR3 with reference TRBV28 and TRBJ2-5 gives the whole variable domain DVKVTQSSRYLVKRTGEKVFLECVQDMDHENMFWYRQDPGLGLRLIYFSYDVKMKEKGDIPEGYSVSREKKERFSLILESASTNQTSMYLCASSHQTGVETQYFGPGTRLLVL.

The chain combines TRBV5-1 with TRBJ2-2; the D is unclear. This CDR3 has 11 amino acids. Trimming removed 3 bases from V and 8 bases from J, with 5 bases in between. Germline V gene sequence: CDR1 SGHRS, CDR2 YFSETQ. CDR3 DNA sequence: TGCGCCAGCAGCTGGAAGGGGGAGCTGTTTTTT. Residues: CASSWKGELFF. Full variable domain (remainder filled in from reference TRBV5-1 and TRBJ2-2): KAGVTQTPRYLIKTRGQQVTLSCSPISGHRSVSWYQQTPGQGLQFLFEYFSETQRNKGNFPGRFSGRQFSNSRSEMNVSTLELGDSALYLCASSWKGELFFGEGSRLTVL.

The CDR3: CASTKMGNQPQHF. The CDR3 nucleotides read TGTGCCAGCACAAAGATGGGAAATCAGCCCCAGCATTTT. This sequence joins TRBV7-9 and TRBJ1-5; D gene unclear. V was shortened by 7 bases and J by 4 bases, with 11 bases between the two germline ends. The CDR3 spans 13 residues. Germline CDR1 reads SEHNR; CDR2 reads FQNEAQ (reference sequence).

The chain employs TRBV7-9 and TRBJ2-4, with 7 bases matching TRBD1. Germline CDR1 and CDR2: SEHNR and FQNEAQ (reference sequence). The CDR3 totals 14 residues. Trimming cost V 4 bases and J 6 bases; bases outside gene matches: 6. The CDR3 bases are TGTGCCAGCAGCTCAACGGGGACAGTAAACATTCAGTACTTC. The encoded protein is CASSSTGTVNIQYF.

Regarding this clone: An end of the junction does not agree with germline; a read error may underlie this. V and J are TRBV7-3 and TRBJ2-1; 7 nucleotides line up with TRBD1. The CDR3 consists of 13 residues. Germline V gene data show CDR1 as SGHTA and CDR2 as FQGTGA. The CDR3 is CASSLSAQGQQVF. The DNA for the CDR3 is TGTGCCAGCAGCTTATCGGCACAGGGGCAACAAGTCTTC.

This rearrangement joins TRBV28 to TRBJ2-7; 11 bases map to TRBD2. The germline V gene has CDR1 MDHEN and CDR2 SYDVKM. V dropped 6 bases and J dropped 0; count of bases not matched to a gene: 10. The CDR3 runs to 17 residues. CDR3 nucleotides: TGTGCCAGCAGGGTGGGGCTAGCGGGAGGCCTCTCCTACGAGCAGTACTTC. Amino acid sequence: CASRVGLAGGLSYEQYF.

V and J are TRBV11-3 and TRBJ2-3; 9 nucleotides line up with TRBD2. The CDR3 has 15 amino acids. The J segment lost 2 bases and the V segment lost 5 bases, leaving 5 bases of the junction unmatched. Germline V gene sequence: CDR1 SGHNT, CDR2 YENEEA. CDR3 region: CASSLAGGPTDTQYF. CDR3 nucleotides: TGTGCCAGCAGCCTTGCGGGAGGGCCCACAGATACGCAGTATTTT.

The rearrangement joins TRBV5-1 to TRBJ1-5, with a possible D match to TRBD1 (6 bases). Germline V gene sequence: CDR1 SGHRS, CDR2 YFSETQ. Trimming pared 1 base from V and 4 bases from J, leaving 12 bases between. The CDR3 runs to 15 residues. The CDR3, as DNA: TGCGCCAGCAGCTTGTTGGGACACCTAAATCAGCCCCAGCATTTT. Protein sequence: CASSLLGHLNQPQHF.

The V and J genes are TRBV6-1 and TRBJ2-6; 7 nucleotides agree with TRBD1. In germline, CDR1 is MNHNS, CDR2 SASEGT. Trimming cost V 1 base and J 0 bases; bases outside gene matches: 6. There are 18 residues in the CDR3. Written as DNA, the CDR3 is TGTGCCAGCAGTGAAGATCGGGACAGCTACTCTGGGGCCAACGTCCTGACTTTC. Translated, it gives CASSEDRDSYSGANVLTF.

V and J are TRBV4-1 and TRBJ2-1; TRBD2 matches 7 bases. This CDR3 spans 16 amino acids. V dropped 1 base and J dropped 1; count of bases not matched to a gene: 4. From germline, CDR1 is MGHRA and CDR2 YSYEKL. The CDR3 sequence is CASSQGAGESYNEQFF. The CDR3 DNA reads TGCGCCAGCAGCCAAGGGGCGGGAGAATCCTACAATGAGCAGTTCTTC.

This sequence joins TRBV19 and TRBJ2-5; 11 bases align to TRBD2. The length of the CDR3 is 16 residues. With 1 base clipped from V and 4 bases from J, the junction kept 5 bases outside the gene matches. In germline, CDR1 is LNHDA, CDR2 SQIVND (reference sequence). The CDR3 DNA reads TGTGCCAGTAGTATAGGGCTAGCGGGAGGTGGAGAGACCCAGTACTTC. This codes for CASSIGLAGGGETQYF.

V gene TRBV9 combines with J gene TRBJ1-1, with no clear D. The CDR3 runs to 14 residues. CDR1 and CDR2 (germline): SGDLS, YYNGEE. Trimming took off 0 bases at V and 5 bases at J, with 11 bases between the two ends. The CDR3 bases are TGTGCCAGCAGCGTAGCGGCGGGTGGGACTGAAGCTTTCTTT. This encodes CASSVAAGGTEAFF.